The rows below give T cell receptor beta chains drawn from one sample of a study of T-cell reconstitution after alpha-beta-depleted transplantation in children. Each CDR3 protein is one row after TCRdb ran MiXCR on the PCR reads. The sample has approximately 980,000 distinct CDR3 sequences, 25% to 35% seen once. The sample consisted of PBMCs, mostly from graft donor cells, taken 360 days after TCRalphabeta/CD19-depleted stem cell transplant. The receptors were sampled from a boy younger than two who had a stem cell transplant for SCID, so the T cells may come from the graft donor. Each CDR3 is given with its conserved first and last residue. Each record gives: CDR3 DNA, CDR3 protein, J gene, clone size, V gene, D gene. A D gene is named only where the DNA matches it firmly. For some rows the clone size is stated as once, few or many, or as a class when expanded; others skip it.

TGTGCCAGCAGTTTACCCCTCGGGACCCAGTACTTC | CASSLPLGTQYF | TRBJ2-5 | few | TRBV12-3/TRBV12-4 | NA
TGCGCCAGCAGCCAGACAGGGGGCGTATGGGAAGCTTTCTTT | CASSQTGGVWEAFF | TRBJ1-1 | few | TRBV5-1 | TRBD1
TGTGCCAGCAGTTTAGCGGCCCCTTCGGGAGGCTCCGAGGGGACCCAGTACTTC | CASSLAAPSGGSEGTQYF | TRBJ2-5 | NA | TRBV12-3/TRBV12-4 | TRBD2
TGTGCCAGCAGTCACCGGACTAGCCCGAAGGGCGGGGAGCTGTTTTTT | CASSHRTSPKGGELFF | TRBJ2-2 | NA | TRBV27 | TRBD2
TGTGCCAGCAGCGTAGCTTTTGGGGGCTTCAACGAGCAGTACTTC | CASSVAFGGFNEQYF | TRBJ2-7 | few | TRBV9 | NA
TGTGCCTGGAGTGTATCCGGGAGAGGAGGCAATCAGCCCCAGCATTTT | CAWSVSGRGGNQPQHF | TRBJ1-5 | NA | TRBV30 | NA
TGCGCCAGCAGCCAAGAAATCCGTAGCTCCTATAATTCACCCCTCCACTTT | CASSQEIRSSYNSPLHF | TRBJ1-6 | NA | TRBV4-1 | NA
TGTGCCAGCAGTTTAATGTGGACAGGTGGCGACGAGCAGTACTTC | CASSLMWTGGDEQYF | TRBJ2-7 | once | TRBV12-3/TRBV12-4 | TRBD1
TGTGCCAGCATGGGACAGGGGTCCTTCCGGGAGCAGTACTTC | CASMGQGSFREQYF | TRBJ2-7 | NA | TRBV6-1 | TRBD1
TGTGCCAGCAGTTTATTCCGCGGGGGGGGCACCGGGGAGCTGTTTTTT | CASSLFRGGGTGELFF | TRBJ2-2 | NA | TRBV12-3/TRBV12-4 | TRBD2
TGCGCCAGCAGCCAAGATCAGGGCGGGGGAGATACGCAGTATTTT | CASSQDQGGGDTQYF | TRBJ2-3 | NA | TRBV4-3 | TRBD2
TGTGCCAGCAGCTTCAAGGACAGGGGAACTGAAGCTTTCTTT | CASSFKDRGTEAFF | TRBJ1-1 | NA | TRBV14 | TRBD1
TGTGCCAGCAGTGATCGCCATATAACTAATGAAAAACTGTTTTTT | CASSDRHITNEKLFF | TRBJ1-4 | NA | TRBV25-1 | NA
TGTGCCATCAGCGACAGGGAATTGAGCTATGGCTACACCTTC | CAISDRELSYGYTF | TRBJ1-2 | NA | TRBV10-3 | TRBD1
TGTGCCAGCACCCCAGCAGCAGGGAGCCCCTACGAGCAGTACTTC | CASTPAAGSPYEQYF | TRBJ2-7 | NA | TRBV9 | NA
TGCAGTGCTAGCCAAGACTACAATGAGCAGTTCTTC | CSASQDYNEQFF | TRBJ2-1 | few | TRBV20-1 | NA
TGCAGCGCCGTCAGCTCCTACGAGCAGTACTTC | CSAVSSYEQYF | TRBJ2-7 | NA | TRBV29-1 | NA
TGCGCCAGCAGCCAGGCGGACGTCCCAGATACGCAGTATTTT | CASSQADVPDTQYF | TRBJ2-3 | few | TRBV4-1 | NA
TGCGCCAGCAGCTTGGTCCCCAAGAACACCGGGGAGCTGTTTTTT | CASSLVPKNTGELFF | TRBJ2-2 | few | TRBV5-1 | NA
TGTGCCAGCAGTGAATACGGAAAGGGTGAAGCTTTCTTT | CASSEYGKGEAFF | TRBJ1-1 | NA | TRBV25-1 | NA
TGTGCCAGCTCACCGGCGACCGGAGATACGCAGTATTTT | CASSPATGDTQYF | TRBJ2-3 | NA | TRBV18 | NA
TGTGCTAGTGGTTTGTCTCCAAACCCGAGAGCTAACTATGGCTACACCTTC | CASGLSPNPRANYGYTF | TRBJ1-2 | NA | TRBV12-5 | NA
TGTGCCAGCATCCGTGAGCCTCCCGGGGGCTATGGCTACACCTTC | CASIREPPGGYGYTF | TRBJ1-2 | once | TRBV2 | NA
TGCAGCGTTGTTCCAGGGTGGGACACTGAAGCTTTCTTT | CSVVPGWDTEAFF | TRBJ1-1 | NA | TRBV29-1 | NA
TGCGCCAGCAGCTTCTCACTAGCGCTCTCCTACGAGCAGTACTTC | CASSFSLALSYEQYF | TRBJ2-7 | few | TRBV5-1 | TRBD2
TGTGCCAGTAGTATAGATGCTAGCGGGGGGGGCCGTTCCAATGAGCAGTTCTTC | CASSIDASGGGRSNEQFF | TRBJ2-1 | few | TRBV19 | TRBD2
TGTGCCAGCAGTCAAGGACAGGGCACTGAGCAGTTCTTC | CASSQGQGTEQFF | TRBJ2-1 | NA | TRBV27 | TRBD1
TGCGCCAGCAGCCACTCCTTGACAGGGACGTACGAGCAGTACTTC | CASSHSLTGTYEQYF | TRBJ2-7 | NA | TRBV4-3 | TRBD1
TGTGCCAGTTATGGGAAGTATGGCTACACCTTC | CASYGKYGYTF | TRBJ1-2 | NA | TRBV12-3/TRBV12-4 | NA
TGTGCCAGCAGCCTCCGGACCGAGCTGTTTTTT | CASSLRTELFF | TRBJ2-2 | few | TRBV5-6 | NA
TGTGCCAGCAGCTTAGTAATTAGCGGGGGTCCGGGGGAGACCCAGTACTTC | CASSLVISGGPGETQYF | TRBJ2-5 | NA | TRBV7-2 | TRBD2
TGTGCCAGCAGCCGGGGACAGGGCAATCAGCCCCAGCATTTT | CASSRGQGNQPQHF | TRBJ1-5 | many | TRBV4-1 | TRBD1
TGTGCCAGCAGCCCAAACGGGGTTGGCGGGGAGCTGTTTTTT | CASSPNGVGGELFF | TRBJ2-2 | few | TRBV4-2 | NA
TGCGCCAGCAGCTTGACGGACAGGGCGGGGGAGCAGTACTTC | CASSLTDRAGEQYF | TRBJ2-7 | few | TRBV5-1 | TRBD1
TGCGCCAGCAGCTCCCCCTGGGCCCAACGGGGAGAGCAGTACTTC | CASSSPWAQRGEQYF | TRBJ2-7 | few | TRBV5-1 | NA
TGTGCCAGCTCACCAGGGAGCGGTAACTCCTACGAGCAGTACTTC | CASSPGSGNSYEQYF | TRBJ2-7 | NA | TRBV18 | NA
TGTGCCAGCAGCCGGTGGAGCGGGGGGGCTGGCGGGGAGCTGTTTTTT | CASSRWSGGAGGELFF | TRBJ2-2 | NA | TRBV11-2 | TRBD2
TGTGCCAGCAGTTATATGGGGCAAAACACCGGGGAGCTGTTTTTT | CASSYMGQNTGELFF | TRBJ2-2 | NA | TRBV6-5 | NA
TGTGCCATCGGTCCTCCAAACAGCGAGCAGTACTTC | CAIGPPNSEQYF | TRBJ2-7 | few | TRBV10-3 | NA
TGTGCCAGCAGCCCGGAACGGGGCAGTAACTATGGCTACACCTTC | CASSPERGSNYGYTF | TRBJ1-2 | few | TRBV5-4 | NA
TGTGCCAGCAGTAGACAGGGGACGGCTTCACCCCTCCACTTT | CASSRQGTASPLHF | TRBJ1-6 | few | TRBV2 | TRBD1
TGCAGCGTTGAAAGGGGGGGGACAGATACGCAGTATTTT | CSVERGGTDTQYF | TRBJ2-3 | few | TRBV29-1 | NA
TGTGCCAGCAGCCTAGGGACAGTCCGGCAGCCCCAGCATTTT | CASSLGTVRQPQHF | TRBJ1-5 | NA | TRBV7-2 | TRBD1
TGTGCCAGCAGTCCCAGCGGAGTTAGCACAGATACGCAGTATTTT | CASSPSGVSTDTQYF | TRBJ2-3 | NA | TRBV28 | NA
TGCGCCAGCAGCTGGAGGGGGGCACGGTGGGATACGCAGTATTTT | CASSWRGARWDTQYF | TRBJ2-3 | NA | TRBV5-1 | NA